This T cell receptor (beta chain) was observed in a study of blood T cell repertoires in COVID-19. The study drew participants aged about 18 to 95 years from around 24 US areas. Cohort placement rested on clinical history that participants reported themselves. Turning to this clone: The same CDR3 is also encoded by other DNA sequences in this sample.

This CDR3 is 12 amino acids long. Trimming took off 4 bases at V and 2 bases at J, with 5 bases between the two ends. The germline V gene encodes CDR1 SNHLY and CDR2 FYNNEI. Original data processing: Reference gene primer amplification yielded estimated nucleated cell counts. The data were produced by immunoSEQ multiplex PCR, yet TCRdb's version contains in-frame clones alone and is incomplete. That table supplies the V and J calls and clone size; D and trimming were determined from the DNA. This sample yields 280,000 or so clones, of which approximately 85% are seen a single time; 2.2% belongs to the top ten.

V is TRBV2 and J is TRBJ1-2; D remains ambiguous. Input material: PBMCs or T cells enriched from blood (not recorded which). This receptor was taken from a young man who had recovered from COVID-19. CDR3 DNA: TGTGCCAGCAGTGGGCAGAACTATGGCTACACCTTC. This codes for CASSGQNYGYTF. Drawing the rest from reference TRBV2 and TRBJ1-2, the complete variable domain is EPEVTQTPSHQVTQMGQEVILRCVPISNHLYFYWYRQILGQKVEFLVSFYNNEISEKSEIFDDQFSVERPDGSNFTLKIRSTKLEDSAMYFCASSGQNYGYTFGSGTRLTVV.